This T cell receptor (beta chain) comes out of a study of T cells in Graves' hyperthyroidism and ophthalmopathy. Broader study findings: The authors' 13 V-J model separated ophthalmopathy from stable hyperthyroidism.

RNA transcripts served as the template for amplifying TCR beta CDR3 regions. An initial round of RT-PCR targeting the TCR CDR3 relied on the HTBI primer set. TCRdb ran MiXCR on the multiplex PCR reads and lists one entry per CDR3 protein. The table lists some 440,000 distinct CDR3 sequences, roughly 14% of them singletons. Worth noting for this clonotype: Its antigen is undetermined.

The V gene lost 6 bases and the J gene lost 6 bases, with 14 bases spanning the gap. The CDR3 loop spans 14 amino acids. The origin of this receptor is a young woman with Graves' hyperthyroidism. V usage is TRBV12-3 or TRBV12-4 and J usage is TRBJ1-4, with D perhaps TRBD1 (6 bases). Sequenced material: blood. Here the CDR3 DNA reads TGTGCCAGCAGAAAGGACAGCCAGGATGAAAAACTGTTTTTT. Encoded protein: CASRKDSQDEKLFF.